This TCR beta chain was retrieved from a study of cytomegalovirus exposure and HLA in healthy donors. J gave up 9 bases and V 0 bases, and 17 bases lay outside the gene matches. This CDR3 comprises 18 residues. Germline V lookup: CDR1 LGHNA, CDR2 YSLEER. The primer mix had 60 Vbeta and 13 Jbeta primers. TCRdb's table, derived via immunoSEQ multiplex PCR, lists solely in-frame clones and lacks some. Here the sample spans 60,000 or so clones, more than 80% being singletons. The sample consisted of PBMCs. This chain links TRBV4-3 with TRBJ2-5; TRBD1 matches at 9 bases. The TCR was taken from a man younger than 40 in good health and CMV-seropositive. This chain's CDR3 is CASSQDRPETGGVAAQYF. In nucleotides, the CDR3 is TGCGCCAGCAGCCAAGATCGCCCGGAGACAGGGGGAGTAGCGGCCCAGTACTTC.